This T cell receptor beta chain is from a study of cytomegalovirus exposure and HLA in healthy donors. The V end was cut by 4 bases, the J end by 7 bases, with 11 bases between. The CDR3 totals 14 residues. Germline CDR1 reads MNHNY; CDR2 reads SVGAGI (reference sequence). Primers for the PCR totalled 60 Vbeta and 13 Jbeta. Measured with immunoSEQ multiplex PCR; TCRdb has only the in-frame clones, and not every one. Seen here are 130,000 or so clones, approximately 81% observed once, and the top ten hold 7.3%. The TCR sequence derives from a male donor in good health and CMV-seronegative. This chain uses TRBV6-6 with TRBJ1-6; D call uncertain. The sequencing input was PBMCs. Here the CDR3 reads CASSFARSNSPLHF. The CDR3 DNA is TGTGCCAGCAGTTTTGCCAGGTCGAATTCACCCCTCCACTTT.